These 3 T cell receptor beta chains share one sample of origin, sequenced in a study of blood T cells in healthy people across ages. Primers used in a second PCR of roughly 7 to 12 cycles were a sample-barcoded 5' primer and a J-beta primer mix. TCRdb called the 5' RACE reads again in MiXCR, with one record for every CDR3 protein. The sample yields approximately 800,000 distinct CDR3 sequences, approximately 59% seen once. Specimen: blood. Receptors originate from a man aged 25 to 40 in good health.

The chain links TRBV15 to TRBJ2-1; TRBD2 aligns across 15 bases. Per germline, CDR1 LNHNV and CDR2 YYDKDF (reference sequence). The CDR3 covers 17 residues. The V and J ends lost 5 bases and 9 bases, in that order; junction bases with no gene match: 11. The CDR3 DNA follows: TGTGCCACCAGCTTCCCCGGGACTAGCGGGGGGTTGGGTGAGCAGTTCTTC. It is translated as CATSFPGTSGGLGEQFF.

In nucleotides, the CDR3 is TGTGCCAGCAGCCAGGGGTCTGGACAGTACAATGAGCAGTTCTTC. This codes for CASSQGSGQYNEQFF. The J gene is TRBJ2-1, the V gene TRBV3-1, with a possible D match to TRBD1 (6 bases). The length of the CDR3 is 15 residues. V lost 3 bases, J lost 4 bases, and 13 bases lay in between. CDR1 is LGHDT, CDR2 YNNKEL, per germline (reference sequence).

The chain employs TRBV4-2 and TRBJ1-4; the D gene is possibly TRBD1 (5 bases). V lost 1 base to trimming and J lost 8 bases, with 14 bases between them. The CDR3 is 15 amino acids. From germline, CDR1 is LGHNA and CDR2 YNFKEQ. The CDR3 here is CASSQAGGDKEKLFF. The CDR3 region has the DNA TGTGCCAGCAGCCAAGCGGGGGGGGATAAGGAAAAACTGTTTTTT.